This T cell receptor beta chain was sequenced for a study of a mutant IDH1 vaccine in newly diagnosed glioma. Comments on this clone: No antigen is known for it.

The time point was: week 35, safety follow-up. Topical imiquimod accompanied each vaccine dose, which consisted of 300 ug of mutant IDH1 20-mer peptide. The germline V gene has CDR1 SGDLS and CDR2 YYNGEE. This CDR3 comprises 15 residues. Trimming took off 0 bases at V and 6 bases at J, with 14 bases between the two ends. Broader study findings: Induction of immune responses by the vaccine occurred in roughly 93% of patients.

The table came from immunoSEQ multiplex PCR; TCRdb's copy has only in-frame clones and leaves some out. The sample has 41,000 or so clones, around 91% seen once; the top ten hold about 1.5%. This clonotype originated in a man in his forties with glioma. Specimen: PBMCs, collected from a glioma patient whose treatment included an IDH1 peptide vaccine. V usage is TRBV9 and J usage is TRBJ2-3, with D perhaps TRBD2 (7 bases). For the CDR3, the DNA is TGTGCCAGCAGCGTAGTAAGGGGGGGCGGGGATACGCAGTATTTT. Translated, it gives CASSVVRGGGDTQYF.